This record covers a single TCR beta chain. The data belong to a study of blood T cell repertoires in COVID-19. In the study overall: T cells, B-cell-depleted T cells, or PBMCs supplied cDNA or gDNA.

Methods used by the authors: Cell counts per sample came from amplifying reference gene primers. Profiling relied on immunoSEQ multiplex PCR, and the TCRdb table lists in-frame clones only, not all of them. Clone size and V and J calls were adopted from that table, with D and trimming inferred from the DNA. The sample records about 250,000 clones, roughly 89% being singletons. CDR3 length equals 16 residues. CDR1 and CDR2 (germline): LNHNV, YYDKDF (reference sequence). Trimming took 2 bases from V and 4 from J; bases not matched to a gene: 7. Material for sequencing was peripheral blood. The clonotype comes from a woman in her thirties or forties who had recovered from COVID-19. The chain recombines TRBV15 with TRBJ2-5, with 10 bases identical to TRBD2. CDR3 sequence reads: CATSRTTGLALETQYF. In DNA, the CDR3 is TGTGCCACCAGCAGAACTACGGGACTAGCGTTAGAGACCCAGTACTTC.